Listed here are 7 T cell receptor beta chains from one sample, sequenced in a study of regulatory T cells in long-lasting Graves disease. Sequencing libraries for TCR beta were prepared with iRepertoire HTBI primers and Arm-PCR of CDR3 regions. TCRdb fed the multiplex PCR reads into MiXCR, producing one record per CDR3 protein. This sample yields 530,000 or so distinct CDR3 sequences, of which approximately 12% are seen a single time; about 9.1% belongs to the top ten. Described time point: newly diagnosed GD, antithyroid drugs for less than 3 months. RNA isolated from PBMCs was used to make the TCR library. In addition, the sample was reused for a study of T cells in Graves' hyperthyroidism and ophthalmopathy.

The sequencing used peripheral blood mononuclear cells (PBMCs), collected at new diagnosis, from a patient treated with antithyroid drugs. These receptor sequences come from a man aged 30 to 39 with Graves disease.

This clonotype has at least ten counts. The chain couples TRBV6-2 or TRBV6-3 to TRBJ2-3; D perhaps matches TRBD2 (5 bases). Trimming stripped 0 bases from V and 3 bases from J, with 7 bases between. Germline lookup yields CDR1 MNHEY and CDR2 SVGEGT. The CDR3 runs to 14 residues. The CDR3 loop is CASSYSRGTDTQYF. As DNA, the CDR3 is TGTGCCAGCAGTTACTCACGGGGAACAGATACGCAGTATTTT.

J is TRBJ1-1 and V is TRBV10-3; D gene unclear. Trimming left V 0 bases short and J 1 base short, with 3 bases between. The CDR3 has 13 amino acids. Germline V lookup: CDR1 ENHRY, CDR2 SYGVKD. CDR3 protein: CAISESGNTEAFF. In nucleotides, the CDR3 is TGTGCCATCAGTGAGTCTGGGAACACTGAAGCTTTCTTT.

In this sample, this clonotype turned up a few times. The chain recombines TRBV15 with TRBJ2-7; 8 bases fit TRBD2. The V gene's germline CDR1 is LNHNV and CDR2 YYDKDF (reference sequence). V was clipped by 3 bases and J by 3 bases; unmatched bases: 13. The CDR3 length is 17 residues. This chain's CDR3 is CATSRPRRLAGFYEQYF. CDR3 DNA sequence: TGTGCCACCAGCAGGCCAAGGAGGCTAGCGGGCTTCTACGAGCAGTACTTC. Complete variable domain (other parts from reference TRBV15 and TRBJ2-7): DAMVIQNPRYQVTQFGKPVTLSCSQTLNHNVMYWYQQKSSQAPKLLFHYYDKDFNNEADTPDNFQSRRPNTSFCFLDIRSPGLGDTAMYLCATSRPRRLAGFYEQYFGPGTRLTVT.

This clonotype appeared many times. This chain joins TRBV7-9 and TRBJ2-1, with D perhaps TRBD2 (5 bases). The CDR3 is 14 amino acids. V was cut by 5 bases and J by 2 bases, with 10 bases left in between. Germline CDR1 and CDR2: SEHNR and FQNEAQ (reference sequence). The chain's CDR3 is CASSRDSAYNEQFF. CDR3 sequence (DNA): TGTGCCAGCAGCCGGGATTCGGCCTACAATGAGCAGTTCTTC.

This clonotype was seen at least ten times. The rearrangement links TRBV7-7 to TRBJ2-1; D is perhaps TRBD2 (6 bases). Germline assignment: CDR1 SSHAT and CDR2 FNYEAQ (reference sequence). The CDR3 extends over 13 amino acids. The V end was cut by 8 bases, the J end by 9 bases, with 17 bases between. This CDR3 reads CASADYGFGEQFF. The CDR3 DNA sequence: TGTGCCAGCGCGGACTACGGGTTTGGTGAGCAGTTCTTC.

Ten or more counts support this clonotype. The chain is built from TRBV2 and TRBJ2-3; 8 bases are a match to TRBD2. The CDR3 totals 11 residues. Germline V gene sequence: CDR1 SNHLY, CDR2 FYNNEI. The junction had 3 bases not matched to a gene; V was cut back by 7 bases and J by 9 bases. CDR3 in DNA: TGTGCCAGCAACAGCGGGAGCACGCAGTATTTT. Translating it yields CASNSGSTQYF.

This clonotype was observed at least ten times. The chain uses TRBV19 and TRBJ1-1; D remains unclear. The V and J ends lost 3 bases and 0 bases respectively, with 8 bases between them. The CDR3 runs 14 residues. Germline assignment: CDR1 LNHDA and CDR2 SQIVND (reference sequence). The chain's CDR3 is CASSIEPMNTEAFF. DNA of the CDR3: TGTGCCAGTAGTATCGAGCCTATGAACACTGAAGCTTTCTTT. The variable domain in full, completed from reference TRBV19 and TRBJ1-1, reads DGGITQSPKYLFRKEGQNVTLSCEQNLNHDAMYWYRQDPGQGLRLIYYSQIVNDFQKGDIAEGYSVSREKKESFPLTVTSAQKNPTAFYLCASSIEPMNTEAFFGQGTRLTVV.